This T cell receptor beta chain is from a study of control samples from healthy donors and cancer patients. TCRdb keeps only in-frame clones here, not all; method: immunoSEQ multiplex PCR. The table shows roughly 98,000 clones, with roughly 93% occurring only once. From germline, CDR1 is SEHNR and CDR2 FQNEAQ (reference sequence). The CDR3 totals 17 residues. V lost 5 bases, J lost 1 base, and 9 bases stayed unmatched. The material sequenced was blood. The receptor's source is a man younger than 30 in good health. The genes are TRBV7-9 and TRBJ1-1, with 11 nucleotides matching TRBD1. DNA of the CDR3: TGTGCCAGCAGCGTCATAACCGGGACAGGGGGGAACACTGAAGCTTTCTTT. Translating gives CASSVITGTGGNTEAFF.